The 25 T cell receptor beta chains below come from one sample, sequenced in a study of T cell clonality in common variable immunodeficiency. Antigens of these TCRs are unknown. Method: immunoSEQ multiplex PCR; TCRdb's copy keeps in-frame clones and lacks some. Sampling found just over 15,000 clones, none seen once. Study observations and caveats: In common variable immunodeficiency, TCR beta chains reportedly carried fewer deletions and N-nucleotide insertions.

The sequencing sample was made of peripheral blood mononuclear cells. The receptor source for this set is a human donor with common variable immunodeficiency.

Details on this clone: The read halts 3 residues ahead of the CDR3 end, with the missing end drawn from the germline J gene. The V call is TRBV6-2 or TRBV6-3, the J call TRBJ2-7; D may be TRBD1 (6 bases). Trimming pared 6 bases from V and 2 bases from J, leaving 20 bases between. Germline V gene sequence: CDR1 MNHEY, CDR2 SVGEGT. The CDR3 runs to 16 residues. This CDR3 reads CASSPTGIQQTYEQYF. CDR3 bases read: TGTGCCAGCAGCCCTACAGGGATACAACAAACCTACGAG.

For this clone: The read halts 3 residues ahead of the CDR3 end, with the missing end drawn from the germline J gene. J is TRBJ1-1 and V is TRBV18; 8 nucleotides agree with TRBD1. Trimming at V came to 3 bases and at J to 0 bases, leaving 15 bases not matched to a gene. In germline, CDR1 is KGHSH, CDR2 LQKENI. The CDR3 has 19 amino acids. CDR3 loop: CASSPSGTGYLPLNTEAFF. Partial CDR3 DNA: TGTGCCAGCTCACCCTCGGGGACAGGCTACCTCCCCCTGAACACTGAA.

In the case of this clone: The CDR3 extends 3 residues past the end of the read, so its final part is completed from the germline J gene. V is TRBV18 and J is TRBJ1-3; 7 bases agree with TRBD1. CDR3 length equals 16 residues. The germline V gene has CDR1 KGHSH and CDR2 LQKENI. V lost 3 bases, J lost 2 bases, and 7 bases stayed unmatched. This CDR3 reads CASSPRDSGTGNTIYF. CDR3 bases read: TGTGCCAGCTCACCCAGGGACAGTGGAACTGGAAACACC.

In its sample, this clone was seen a few times. From the germline J gene comes the end of the CDR3, since the read stops 3 residues before it. The chain combines TRBV7-9 with TRBJ1-1; the D is unclear. The CDR3 is 14 amino acids. V was clipped by 5 bases and J by 0 bases, with 10 bases between them. Germline CDR1 SEHNR, CDR2 FQNEAQ (reference sequence). Incomplete CDR3 DNA: TGTGCCAGCAGCCCTACAGACATGAACACTGAA. Protein: CASSPTDMNTE. The whole CDR3 is CASSPTDMNTEAFF.

This clone has just a few counts. The read comes to an end 3 residues before the CDR3 does, leaving the germline J gene to fill in the end. The rearrangement links TRBV18 to TRBJ2-5; D call uncertain. V was shortened by 4 bases and J by 2 bases, with 11 bases between the two germline ends. This CDR3 spans 14 amino acids. Germline lookup yields CDR1 KGHSH and CDR2 LQKENI. Partial CDR3 DNA: TGTGCCAGCTCACGCACCGCAGCGCAAGAGACC. This translates into CASSRTAAQET. The whole CDR3 protein reads CASSRTAAQETQYF.

As concerns this clone: Read data end 3 residues before the CDR3 end; the end is taken from the germline J gene. The chain recombines TRBV2 with TRBJ2-7; D call uncertain. The V end was cut by 6 bases, the J end by 2 bases, with 11 bases between. Germline loops: CDR1 SNHLY, CDR2 FYNNEI. The CDR3 is made up of 13 amino acids. The covered CDR3 bases are TGTGCCAGCAGAGGTCAGGTCGCCTACGAG. Protein: CASRGQVAYE. The complete CDR3 protein is CASRGQVAYEQYF.

This clone was seen a handful of times. The read stops 3 residues short of the end of the CDR3; the missing end is completed from the germline J gene. The gene calls are TRBV7-3 and TRBJ2-2; D is ambiguous. Trimming removed 5 bases from V and 4 bases from J, with 8 bases in between. The CDR3 spans 13 residues. Looked up from germline, CDR1 is SGHTA and CDR2 is FQGTGA. The sequenced part of the CDR3 DNA is TGTGCCAGCAGCCCCGGTTTCACCGGGGAG. This translates into CASSPGFTGE. From start to end, the CDR3 is CASSPGFTGELFF.

This clone was recorded a few times. The read finishes 3 residues shy of the CDR3 end, and the germline J gene is used to complete it. The rearrangement uses TRBV7-9 and TRBJ2-7; TRBD2 might be the D (5 bases). Trimming removed 1 base from V and 3 bases from J, with 10 bases in between. The CDR3 length is 14 residues. Germline V gene lookup returns CDR1 SEHNR and CDR2 FQNEAQ (reference sequence). CDR3 DNA (partial): TGTGCCAGCAGCTTAGTGTCGGGGTACTACGAG. Protein product: CASSLVSGYYE. The whole CDR3 protein is CASSLVSGYYEQYF.

About this clone itself: Coverage ceases 3 residues before the CDR3 finishes, and the germline J gene fills in the end. V usage is TRBV19 and J usage is TRBJ2-3; no clear D gene. In germline, CDR1 is LNHDA, CDR2 SQIVND (reference sequence). V dropped 1 base and J dropped 4 bases, with 6 bases sitting between them. The CDR3 length is 13 residues. The covered CDR3 bases are TGTGCCAGTAGTATAGGGCAATCAGATACG. It encodes CASSIGQSDT. The entire CDR3 reads CASSIGQSDTQYF.

On this clone: The DNA ends 3 residues before the CDR3 does, and the rest of the CDR3 is filled in from the germline J gene. The chain employs TRBV6-1 and TRBJ2-5, with D possibly matching TRBD1 (5 bases). The CDR3 contains 14 residues. V lost 0 bases and J 5 bases, leaving 10 bases between the germline ends. Looked up from germline, CDR1 is MNHNS and CDR2 is SASEGT. The part of the CDR3 DNA that was read is TGTGCCAGCAGTGAAGCGGCAGGGTACGAGACC. Protein sequence: CASSEAAGYET. The CDR3 in its entirety is CASSEAAGYETQYF.

This clone was recorded a few times. The read is 3 residues too short to cover the CDR3 end, so that end is filled in from the germline J gene. This chain uses TRBV20-1 with TRBJ1-4; D is unresolved. Germline V lookup: CDR1 DFQATT, CDR2 SNEGSKA (reference sequence). V lost 5 bases, J lost 2 bases, and 15 bases lay in between. This CDR3 is built from 15 residues. This chain's CDR3 is CSALQQSPTNEKLFF. The DNA read from the CDR3 is TGCAGTGCTCTCCAACAGAGCCCTACTAATGAAAAA.

This clone was seen a handful of times. The read ends 3 residues early relative to the CDR3; the germline J gene fills the gap. This chain links TRBV19 with TRBJ2-2; D possibly corresponds to TRBD1 (5 bases). The V gene lost 5 bases and the J gene lost 1 base, with 8 bases spanning the gap. There are 14 residues in the CDR3. CDR1 and CDR2 from the germline V gene are LNHDA and SQIVND (reference sequence). Incomplete CDR3 DNA: TGTGCCAGTAGTCTAACAGGGAACACCGGGGAG. Amino acids: CASSLTGNTGE. The full CDR3 protein is CASSLTGNTGELFF.

A note on this clone: Coverage ceases 3 residues before the CDR3 finishes, and the germline J gene fills in the end. The J gene is TRBJ2-7, the V gene TRBV19; D is unclear. The CDR3 has 13 residues. The V gene's germline CDR1 is LNHDA and CDR2 SQIVND (reference sequence). With 4 bases removed from V and 5 bases from J, the gap between germline ends came to 12 bases. The CDR3 protein is CASSNLAVDEQYF. The covered CDR3 bases are TGTGCCAGTAGTAACTTAGCTGTGGACGAG.

This clone was counted between two and nine times. The read gets to within 3 residues of the CDR3 end, and the germline J gene fills in the rest. V is TRBV6-2 or TRBV6-3 and J is TRBJ1-4, with D possibly being TRBD1 (5 bases). There are 11 residues in the CDR3. V was clipped by 7 bases and J by 7 bases, with 7 bases between them. Per germline, CDR1 MNHEY and CDR2 SVGEGT. CDR3 DNA, as far as it was read: TGTGCCAGCACGAGGGGTGAAAAA. It yields the protein CASTRGEK. The entire CDR3 is CASTRGEKLFF.

This clone was found a few times. The DNA ends 3 residues before the CDR3 does, and the rest of the CDR3 is filled in from the germline J gene. V gene TRBV7-2 combines with J gene TRBJ2-7, with 11 bases identical to TRBD2. This CDR3 region has 15 residues. The V and J ends lost 3 bases and 2 bases, in that order; junction bases with no gene match: 3. Germline V CDR1 and CDR2: SGHTA, FQGNSA. The CDR3 region is CASSLGSGRAYEQYF. The sequenced part of the CDR3 DNA is TGTGCCAGCAGCTTGGGTAGCGGGAGGGCCTACGAG.

This clone appeared a few times. The read ends 3 residues before the CDR3 terminus; that terminus is restored from the germline J gene. The V and J genes are TRBV7-9 and TRBJ1-5, with TRBD1 matching over 8 bases. CDR1 is SEHNR, CDR2 FQNEAQ, per germline (reference sequence). This CDR3 is 15 amino acids long. J lost 6 bases, V lost 1 base, and 5 bases had no gene match. The CDR3 region is CASSLGTGRGQPQHF. The part of the CDR3 DNA that was read is TGTGCCAGCAGCTTAGGGACAGGGAGAGGTCAGCCC.

This clone was seen at least ten times. Read data end 3 residues before the CDR3 end; the end is taken from the germline J gene. The V call is TRBV5-6, the J call TRBJ2-3, with TRBD2 matching over 7 bases. Germline CDR1 and CDR2: SGHDT and YYEEEE. This CDR3 contains 14 residues. With V trimmed by 4 bases and J by 2 bases, 4 bases remained unmatched. The CDR3 loop is CASSRRLATDTQYF. CDR3 bases read: TGTGCCAGCAGCCGTCGACTAGCCACAGATACG. Full variable domain (missing parts from reference TRBV5-6 and TRBJ2-3): DAGVTQSPTHLIKTRGQQVTLRCSPKSGHDTVSWYQQALGQGPQFIFQYYEEEERQRGNFPDRFSGHQFPNYSSELNVNALLLGDSALYLCASSRRLATDTQYFGPGTRLTVL.

This clone was seen a handful of times. The read gets to within 3 residues of the CDR3 end, and the germline J gene fills in the rest. The chain carries TRBV30 and TRBJ1-2, with 9 positions matching TRBD1. The germline gives CDR1 GTSNPN, CDR2 SVGIG (reference sequence). The length of the CDR3 is 13 residues. CDR3 sequence: CAWRIQGARGYTF. The CDR3 DNA, read in part, is TGTGCCTGGAGGATACAGGGGGCGAGAGGC.

On this clone: The read falls 3 residues short of the CDR3 end, and the missing part is taken from the germline J gene. The chain is built from TRBV7-6 and TRBJ1-2; D perhaps matches TRBD1 (5 bases). CDR1 is SGHVS and CDR2 is FNYEAQ in the germline V gene. The CDR3 consists of 13 residues. Deletions cut 3 bases from V and 2 bases from J, with 7 bases between. The DNA read from the CDR3 is TGTGCCAGCAGCTTCGACAGCAACTATGGC. Protein: CASSFDSNYG. The full CDR3 is CASSFDSNYGYTF.

Only a few counts were recorded for this clone. The CDR3 end lies 3 residues beyond the end of the read and is filled in from the germline J gene. The V call is TRBV19, the J call TRBJ2-1; 7 bases map to TRBD1. J gave up 0 bases and V 1 base, and 3 bases lay outside the gene matches. CDR1 LNHDA and CDR2 SQIVND come from the germline V gene (reference sequence). The CDR3 covers 16 residues. This chain's CDR3 is CASSIAGTASYNEQFF. The covered CDR3 bases are TGTGCCAGTAGTATAGCCGGGACAGCCTCCTACAATGAG.

As for this clone: The read finishes 3 residues shy of the CDR3 end, and the germline J gene is used to complete it. The V gene is TRBV7-3, the J gene TRBJ2-7; 7 bases align to TRBD2. V shed 1 base, J shed 5 bases, and the junction held 8 bases outside the gene matches. This CDR3 contains 15 residues. Germline CDR1 reads SGHTA; CDR2 reads FQGTGA. The CDR3 reads CASSLIPAGVHEQYF. The covered CDR3 bases are TGTGCCAGCAGCTTAATACCGGCGGGAGTCCACGAG. Filled out from reference TRBV7-3 and TRBJ2-7, the complete variable domain reads GAGVSQTPSNKVTEKGKYVELRCDPISGHTALYWYRQSLGQGPEFLIYFQGTGAADDSGLPNDRFFAVRPEGSVSTLKIQRTERGDSAVYLCASSLIPAGVHEQYFGPGTRLTVT.

A note on this clone: The read ends 3 residues early relative to the CDR3; the germline J gene fills the gap. The chain is built from TRBV2 and TRBJ2-5; 13 bases align to TRBD2. CDR1 and CDR2 from the germline V gene are SNHLY and FYNNEI. This CDR3 is 15 amino acids long. The V and J ends lost 8 bases and 4 bases, in that order; junction bases with no gene match: 7. CDR3 residues: CASVVGLAGAETQYF. The sequenced part of the CDR3 DNA is TGTGCCAGCGTGGTCGGACTAGCGGGGGCAGAGACC.

This clone was counted a few times. The junction shows a germline mismatch at one end, possibly a read error. The read halts 3 residues ahead of the CDR3 end, with the missing end drawn from the germline J gene. The rearrangement links TRBV7-7 to TRBJ2-7, with TRBD1 matching 7 bases. The CDR3 has 13 amino acids. Germline CDR1 is SSHAT and CDR2 is FNYEAQ (reference sequence). CDR3 region: CASSRDRDYEQYF. CDR3 bases read: TGTGCTAGCAGCAGAGACAGGGACTACGAG.

Concerning this clone: The sequenced fragment ends 3 residues before the CDR3 boundary, so the rest is inferred from the germline J gene. V and J are TRBV30 and TRBJ2-3; D is possibly TRBD2 (7 bases). Germline-derived CDR1 and CDR2 are GTSNPN and SVGIG (reference sequence). The length of the CDR3 is 16 residues. The CDR3 DNA, read in part, is TGTGCCTGGAGTGTACTACGGGGGGCCAGCACGGTGTCG. The encoded protein is CAWSVLRGASTVS. The CDR3 in its entirety is CAWSVLRGASTVSQYF.

This clone was detected a few times. Sequencing ends 3 residues short of the CDR3 end; the germline J gene provides the rest. This chain joins TRBV30 and TRBJ1-3; tentative D call: TRBD1 (5 bases). This CDR3 comprises 15 residues. Germline-derived CDR1 and CDR2 are GTSNPN and SVGIG (reference sequence). V shed 3 bases and J shed 2 bases, with 14 bases lying between them. The CDR3 region is CAWRGLSGTGNTIYF. The sequenced part of the CDR3 DNA is TGTGCCTGGAGGGGTCTCTCAGGGACTGGAAACACC.